A selection of T cell receptor beta chains follows, all from one sample in a study of PD-L1 blockade in urothelial cancer. Assay used: immunoSEQ multiplex PCR; TCRdb lists only in-frame clones, some missing. The profile shows about 48,000 clones, 70% to 90% of them singletons. The specimen comprised PBMCs, sampled around atezolizumab (anti-PD-L1) treatment. These receptors originate from a man in his 70s with urothelial cancer. CDR3s include the opening cysteine and the closing phenylalanine or tryptophan. A D gene is named only where the DNA matches it firmly. Rows may omit the clone size; those that give it use once, few, many or a size class.

CDR3 DNA	CDR3 protein	clone size	CDR3 length	J gene	V gene	D gene
TGTGCCAGCAGACCAGACAGGGCCCTACCCTACGAGCAGTACTTC	CASRPDRALPYEQYF	-	15	TRBJ2-7	TRBV6-5	TRBD1
TGTGCCTGGAGACTTAACACTGAAGCTTTCTTT	CAWRLNTEAFF	-	11	TRBJ1-1	TRBV30	-
TGCGCCAGCAGCTTGGATGCAGCTGGGGCCAACGTCCTGACTTTC	CASSLDAAGANVLTF	-	15	TRBJ2-6	TRBV5-1	-
TGCGCCAGCAGGACAGCGAACACTGAAGCTTTCTTT	CASRTANTEAFF	once	12	TRBJ1-1	TRBV10-2	-
TGTGCCAGCAGTTTGGGATACCGGCTAGCGGGAACCACAGATACGCAGTATTTT	CASSLGYRLAGTTDTQYF	once	18	TRBJ2-3	TRBV28	TRBD2
TGTGCCAGCAGCCTATCACAGGGCACCTACAATGAGCAGTTCTTC	CASSLSQGTYNEQFF	few	15	TRBJ2-1	TRBV11-2	-
TGTGCCAGCAGCTTACAGGGGAATCAGCCCCAGCATTTT	CASSLQGNQPQHF	-	13	TRBJ1-5	TRBV7-6	-
TGTGCCACCCTAGCGGGAGGAGAAGGAGATACGCAGTATTTT	CATLAGGEGDTQYF	-	14	TRBJ2-3	TRBV2	TRBD2
TGTGCCAGCAGTGAGGGGAGGGCGGGAGCCTCCTACGAGCAGTACTTC	CASSEGRAGASYEQYF	-	16	TRBJ2-7	TRBV28	TRBD2
TGTGCCAGCAGCTTAACAGGGTCGGGGGATCTCCAGTACTTC	CASSLTGSGDLQYF	-	14	TRBJ2-5	TRBV7-3	-
TGTGCCAGCAGCGGCCCGTGGAATGAGCAGTTCTTC	CASSGPWNEQFF	-	12	TRBJ2-1	TRBV4-2	-
TGTGCCTGGGGACGTTCAGGGGGCGCCTACGAGCAGTACTTC	CAWGRSGGAYEQYF	-	14	TRBJ2-7	TRBV30	TRBD1
TGTGCCAGCAGCTTCAGGGCGGGATCCGGGGAGCTGTTTTTT	CASSFRAGSGELFF	-	14	TRBJ2-2	TRBV7-2	-
TGTGCCAGCAGTTCCACAGGGGGTGGGTGGACCGGGGAGCTGTTTTTT	CASSSTGGGWTGELFF	-	16	TRBJ2-2	TRBV6-5	TRBD1
TGCGCCAGCAGTGATCTGGGGACTAACGTCGATGAGCAGTTCTTC	CASSDLGTNVDEQFF	-	15	TRBJ2-1	TRBV10-1	TRBD2
TGCGCCAGCAGTCGAGACAGACAGTCTGGCTACACCTTC	CASSRDRQSGYTF	-	13	TRBJ1-2	TRBV5-1	-
TGTGCCAGCAGCCCATCCGGCGGGGGGGTGGCGGGAGAGCAGTTCTTC	CASSPSGGGVAGEQFF	-	16	TRBJ2-1	TRBV7-3	TRBD2
TGTGCCAGCAGCTTTGGCTACCAAGAGACCCAGTACTTC	CASSFGYQETQYF	-	13	TRBJ2-5	TRBV7-9	-
TGTGCCAGCAGCTTAGGGGCGAGTAATGAAAAACTGTTTTTT	CASSLGASNEKLFF	-	14	TRBJ1-4	TRBV7-6	-
TGTGCCAGCAGCTGGGAGGAGGGGAGTGAAGCTTTCTTT	CASSWEEGSEAFF	-	13	TRBJ1-1	TRBV5-6	-
TGCGCCAGCAGCTTGGGACTAGCGGGAGAGGGGTACAATGAGCAGTTCTTC	CASSLGLAGEGYNEQFF	once	17	TRBJ2-1	TRBV5-1	TRBD2
TGTGCCAGCAGCTTAGGGGACAGCCTAGGGGCCTATGGCTACACCTTC	CASSLGDSLGAYGYTF	-	16	TRBJ1-2	TRBV7-9	TRBD1
TGTGCCAGCAGCTCGACAGGGGCGGGTGGCTACACCTTC	CASSSTGAGGYTF	-	13	TRBJ1-2	TRBV7-9	TRBD1
TGTGCCAGCAGTCATCTCCTGGACAGGGAAAACGAGCAGTACTTC	CASSHLLDRENEQYF	-	15	TRBJ2-7	TRBV28	TRBD1
TGTGCCAGCAGTGCCCAGACAGGGGGATATGGCTACACCTTC	CASSAQTGGYGYTF	few	14	TRBJ1-2	TRBV2	TRBD1
TGCGCCAGCAGTGAAAACAGTTACTACGAGCAGTACTTC	CASSENSYYEQYF	-	13	TRBJ2-7	TRBV10-1	-
TGTGCCAGGCATCGGACTAGCGCCTCTTACGAGCAGTACTTC	CARHRTSASYEQYF	-	14	TRBJ2-7	TRBV21-1	-
TGCGCCAGCAGCACCGGACTAGCGGGTTCGGCTGAGCAGTTCTTC	CASSTGLAGSAEQFF	-	15	TRBJ2-1	TRBV5-1	TRBD2
TGTGCCAGCAGCTTCCGGGACACCGGGGAGCTGTTTTTT	CASSFRDTGELFF	few	13	TRBJ2-2	TRBV11-3	-
TGTGCCAGCGTCTCGGACAGGGAGGGTACGCAGTATTTT	CASVSDREGTQYF	once	13	TRBJ2-3	TRBV7-9	-
TGTGCCAGCTCGGACAGGCCTGACTACAATGAGCAGTTCTTC	CASSDRPDYNEQFF	-	14	TRBJ2-1	TRBV27	TRBD1
TGCGCCAGCAGCTCGGGACTAGCGGGAGGGGATACGCAGTATTTT	CASSSGLAGGDTQYF	once	15	TRBJ2-3	TRBV5-1	TRBD2
TGTGCCAGCAGTTACTCTGGGCAGTCAGCGGATCAGCCCCAGCATTTT	CASSYSGQSADQPQHF	-	16	TRBJ1-5	TRBV6-6	-
TGTGCCAGCAGCTCTGCAGGGACTCGATACTATGGCTACACCTTC	CASSSAGTRYYGYTF	-	15	TRBJ1-2	TRBV5-6	-
TGTGCCAGCAGCGTACTAGCGGGAGGGCCCTACGAGCAGTACTTC	CASSVLAGGPYEQYF	-	15	TRBJ2-7	TRBV2	TRBD2
TGTGCCAGTACCTCCGGGACAGGGGGCCGAGAGACCCAGTACTTC	CASTSGTGGRETQYF	-	15	TRBJ2-5	TRBV19	TRBD1
TGTGCCAGCAGTGAGTCGACAGGCAACTATGGCTACACCTTC	CASSESTGNYGYTF	-	14	TRBJ1-2	TRBV2	-
TGTGCCACCCGATTGGGACAGACTGGAAACACCATATATTTT	CATRLGQTGNTIYF	-	14	TRBJ1-3	TRBV6-5	TRBD1
TGCAGCGTTGCACGAGGGAACACTGATACGCAGTATTTT	CSVARGNTDTQYF	-	13	TRBJ2-3	TRBV29-1	-
TGCAGCGCAGGACAGTGGGGAGATACGCAGTATTTT	CSAGQWGDTQYF	few	12	TRBJ2-3	TRBV29-1	-
TGTGCCAGCAGTGAATCAGCGAACACCGGGGAGCTGTTTTTT	CASSESANTGELFF	-	14	TRBJ2-2	TRBV25-1	-
TGTGCCACCGGGACCTACGAGCAGTACTTC	CATGTYEQYF	many	10	TRBJ2-7	TRBV7-8	-
TGTGCCAGCAGCTTAGAGGGGGCCCGCACTGAAGCTTTCTTT	CASSLEGARTEAFF	-	14	TRBJ1-1	TRBV11-1	TRBD1
TGTGCCAGCATACAACAGGGGGCGAGGACCGGGGAGCTGTTTTTT	CASIQQGARTGELFF	-	15	TRBJ2-2	TRBV6-1	TRBD1
TGTGCCAGCAGCTTTACAGGGGGCCTGGAAACTGAAGCTTTCTTT	CASSFTGGLETEAFF	few	15	TRBJ1-1	TRBV7-9	TRBD1
TGCGCCAGCAGACTTGGACAGGGGTATGAGACCCAGTACTTC	CASRLGQGYETQYF	-	14	TRBJ2-5	TRBV5-1	TRBD1
TGTGCCAGCAGTTACTCCCCGGACAGGGGGTCGTACGAGCAGTACTTC	CASSYSPDRGSYEQYF	-	16	TRBJ2-7	TRBV6-5	TRBD1
TGTGCCAGCAGCCCCCGGGTGGTGCACAATGAGCAGTTCTTC	CASSPRVVHNEQFF	few	14	TRBJ2-1	TRBV7-3	-
TGCGCCAGCAGTGAGTCGGGACTAGCGGGACAAGAGACCCAGTACTTC	CASSESGLAGQETQYF	-	16	TRBJ2-5	TRBV10-1	TRBD2
TGTGCCAGTAGTACTGGACAGGGCACTGAAGCTTTCTTT	CASSTGQGTEAFF	-	13	TRBJ1-1	TRBV19	TRBD1